These T cell receptor beta chains were read from a single sample in a study of identical twins. One entry per CDR3 protein, called by TCRdb with MiXCR from the 5' RACE reads. Of more than 350,000 distinct CDR3 sequences listed, around 9% are singletons. The specimen sequenced was naive T cells sorted from blood. These receptors came from a woman in her forties or fifties in good health. Each CDR3 is given without its conserved first and last residue.

V gene	CDR3 protein
TRBV14	ASSQDAGITEAF
TRBV29-1	SVDPGTSRDTQY
TRBV27	ASSMRINYGYT
TRBV5-1	ASSLGARGLTGELF
TRBV5-6	ASSLAGVEEKLF
TRBV20-1	SAIRGNKYEQY
TRBV2	ASSDYRGQGNQPQH
TRBV27	ASSLIESDERNEQF
TRBV15	ATSSPGEDFPGELF
TRBV19	ASTPGLAGGYNEQF
TRBV3-1	ASSQVGFDGYT
TRBV6-9	ASSPAPEKLF
TRBV6-2/TRBV6-3	ASSSTSGSPH
TRBV5-1	ASSFLTGGINEQF
TRBV19	ASSTTYRAANYGYT
TRBV5-1	ASSLQGWEQF
TRBV24-1	ATSDLDASSYNEQF
TRBV5-1	ASSLETPQNEQF
TRBV12-3/TRBV12-4	ATSLTYSYEQY
TRBV9	ASSFSGASGKPDTQY
TRBV5-1	ASSQSGTHGYT
TRBV29-1	SVRLGSYEQY
TRBV7-8	ASISGHIQETQY
TRBV28	ASSLQQISDTQY
TRBV4-2	ASSQEGLAGVNTGELF
TRBV20-1	SARENSPQETQY
TRBV4-1	ASSHRGSYEQY